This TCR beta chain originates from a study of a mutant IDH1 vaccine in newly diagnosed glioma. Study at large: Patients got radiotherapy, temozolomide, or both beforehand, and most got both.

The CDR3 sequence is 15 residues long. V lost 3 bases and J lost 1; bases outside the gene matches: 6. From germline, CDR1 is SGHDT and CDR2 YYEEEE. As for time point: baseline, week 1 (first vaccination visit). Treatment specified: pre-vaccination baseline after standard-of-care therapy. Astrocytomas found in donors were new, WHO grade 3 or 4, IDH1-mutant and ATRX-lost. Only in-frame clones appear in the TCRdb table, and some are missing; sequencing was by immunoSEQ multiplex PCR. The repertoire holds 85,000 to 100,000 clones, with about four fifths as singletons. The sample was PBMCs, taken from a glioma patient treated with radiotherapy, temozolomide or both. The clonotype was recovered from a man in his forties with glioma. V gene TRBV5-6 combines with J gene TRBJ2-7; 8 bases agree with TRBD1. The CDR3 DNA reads TGTGCCAGCAGCTCGTTGGGGACAGGTTCCTACGAGCAGTACTTC. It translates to CASSSLGTGSYEQYF.